This TCR beta chain derives from a study of Ad26.COV2.S vaccination and SARS-CoV-2 variants. About the study: The vaccine Ad26.COV2.S was put into the muscle once, or twice with 56 days between. General observations from the study: Marked by substantial breadth, spike-specific CD8+ and CD4+ T cell responses were reportedly seen after vaccination.

Assay used: immunoSEQ multiplex PCR; TCRdb lists only in-frame clones, some missing. The table lists 300,000 to 350,000 clones, approximately 90% of them singletons, with 6.4% in the top ten. Details on this clone: What it binds is not known.

The treatment denotes: roughly 19 received Ad26.COV2.S at low or high dose, single or two shots; a few received placebo; per-sample allocation not given. Samples analyzed were those drawn on day 63 after the first vaccine or placebo injection. The TCR sequence derives from a person between 18 and 59 years old who received the Ad26.COV2.S COVID-19 vaccine or a placebo. Source: peripheral blood, taken in a trial of Ad26.COV2.S vaccine versus placebo.

The CDR3 reads CASSQEGGGNTIYF. For the CDR3, the DNA is TGTGCCAGCAGCCAAGAGGGTGGTGGAAACACCATATATTTT. The chain links TRBV3-1 (or the pseudogene TRBV3-2) to TRBJ1-3; D gene ambiguous. Germline V lookup: CDR1 LGHDT, CDR2 YNNKEL (reference sequence). V lost 0 bases, J lost 3 bases, and 6 bases lay in between. The CDR3 has 14 residues.